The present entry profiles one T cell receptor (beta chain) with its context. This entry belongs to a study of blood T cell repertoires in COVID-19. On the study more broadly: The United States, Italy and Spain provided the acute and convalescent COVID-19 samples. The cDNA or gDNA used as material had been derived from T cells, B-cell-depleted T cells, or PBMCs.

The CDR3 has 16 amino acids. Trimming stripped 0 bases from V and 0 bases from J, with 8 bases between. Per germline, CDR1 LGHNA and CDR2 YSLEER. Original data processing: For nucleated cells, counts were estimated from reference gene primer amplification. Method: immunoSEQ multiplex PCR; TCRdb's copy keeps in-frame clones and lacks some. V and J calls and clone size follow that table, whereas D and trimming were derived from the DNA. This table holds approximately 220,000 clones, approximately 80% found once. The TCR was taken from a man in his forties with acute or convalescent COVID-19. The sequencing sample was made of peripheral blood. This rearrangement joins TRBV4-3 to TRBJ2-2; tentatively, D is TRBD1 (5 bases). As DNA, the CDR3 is TGCGCCAGCAGCCAAGAACAGGCCCCGAACACCGGGGAGCTGTTTTTT. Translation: CASSQEQAPNTGELFF.